The clone carrying this T cell receptor (beta chain) was counted a few times. The antigen remains unidentified. J was trimmed by 2 bases and V by 2 bases; bases with no gene match: 6. The CDR3 is 17 amino acids. Germline V gene sequence: CDR1 SGHTA, CDR2 FQGNSA. It was with a sample-barcoded 5' primer and a J-beta primer mix that a second PCR of about 6 to 11 cycles was run. No fewer than 3 million CDR3-containing paired-end reads came from each sample. TCRdb fed the 5' RACE reads into MiXCR, producing one record per CDR3 protein. The sample consists of some 1,500,000 distinct CDR3 sequences, approximately 39% of them appearing once. This sample is drawn from a study of blood T cells in healthy people across ages. Whole-study results and caveats: Calculation of diversity from one million T cells yielded estimates considered to be underestimates. As naive T cell percentage varied, TCR beta diversity correlated strongly with it.

The chain employs TRBV7-2 and TRBJ2-3; 11 nucleotides agree with TRBD2. The receptor comes from a woman aged 18-29 years in good health. Material for sequencing was blood. The CDR3 DNA reads TGTGCCAGCAGCTTACAACTAGCGGGGGCCACCACAGATACGCAGTATTTT. It translates to CASSLQLAGATTDTQYF.